Reported below is one T cell receptor (beta chain). Its antigen is unidentified. Produced via immunoSEQ multiplex PCR; TCRdb's table is partial and in-frame only. The data hold more than 11,000 clones, with about three quarters observed a single time. The record originates from a study of T cell repertoires in ileal Crohn's disease. Study outcomes and limitations: Compared with non-smokers, active smokers at surgery showed more clonal expansions. High-frequency clones were more common in sorted CD8 than CD4 cells.

The V gene's germline CDR1 is MDHEN and CDR2 SYDVKM. The CDR3 loop spans 15 amino acids. With V trimmed by 5 bases and J by 1 base, 7 bases remained unmatched. This chain connects TRBV28 to TRBJ1-1, with 7 bases matching TRBD1. Material for sequencing was ileal tissue. The receptor's source is an adult with Crohn's disease. Here the CDR3 reads CASSLRRGQNTEAFF. The DNA for the CDR3 is TGTGCCAGCAGTCTCAGGAGGGGGCAGAACACTGAAGCTTTCTTT. Based on the CDR3 plus reference TRBV28 and TRBJ1-1, the full variable domain is DVKVTQSSRYLVKRTGEKVFLECVQDMDHENMFWYRQDPGLGLRLIYFSYDVKMKEKGDIPEGYSVSREKKERFSLILESASTNQTSMYLCASSLRRGQNTEAFFGQGTRLTVV.